This T cell receptor (beta chain) was profiled in a study of T-cell reconstitution after alpha-beta-depleted transplantation in children. Unique molecular identifiers were incorporated into the prepared TCRbeta library. TCRdb passed the PCR reads through MiXCR, listing each CDR3 protein once. This sample has over 400,000 distinct CDR3 sequences, with over 40% found just once. The V end was cut by 7 bases, the J end by 1 base, with 10 bases between. Germline V gene sequence: CDR1 LGHNA, CDR2 YNFKEQ. This CDR3 contains 13 residues. The chain couples TRBV4-2 to TRBJ1-1, with no clear D. The receptor was isolated from a girl aged 2-10 years with aplastic anemia, due to receive a stem cell transplant. The input for sequencing was PBMCs, taken before TCRalphabeta/CD19-depleted stem cell transplant. The CDR3 sequence is CASNHMGNTEAFF. The CDR3 nucleotides read TGTGCCAGCAATCACATGGGGAACACTGAAGCTTTCTTT.